The 20 T cell receptor beta chains given below trace back to one sample, sequenced in a study of T cells after yellow fever vaccination. One entry per CDR3 protein results from TCRdb running MiXCR on the 5' RACE reads. The sample includes around 65,000 distinct CDR3 sequences, around 5% of them seen just once. The sequencing used CD4+ T cells sorted from PBMCs, collected around 15 days after the first yellow fever vaccination. The receptors were sampled from a man younger than 30 who received the YFV17D yellow fever vaccine.

This clonotype appeared many times. The V call is TRBV15, the J call TRBJ2-7, with TRBD1 matching over 7 bases. Germline CDR1 LNHNV, CDR2 YYDKDF (reference sequence). This CDR3 spans 14 amino acids. V lost 1 base to trimming and J lost 5 bases; unmatched junction nucleotides: 5. The CDR3 nucleotides read TGTGCCACCAGCAGAGTCGCAGGGGGTAACGAGCAGTACGTC. Residues: CATSRVAGGNEQYV.

This clonotype was detected many times. The CDR3 DNA follows: TGTGCCAGCAGCCTTGACAGGGCAAATGGCTACACCTTC. This gives the protein CASSLDRANGYTF. The chain links TRBV14 to TRBJ1-2; TRBD1 matches at 7 bases. The CDR3 is 13 residues long. The germline V gene has CDR1 SGHDN and CDR2 FVKESK. V lost 4 bases and J lost 6; bases outside the gene matches: 5.

This clonotype was seen ten or more times. The chain uses TRBV5-1 and TRBJ2-5; D might be TRBD2 (5 bases). CDR1 is SGHRS and CDR2 is YFSETQ in the germline V gene. The CDR3 covers 14 residues. V lost 0 bases, J lost 2 bases, and 8 bases lay in between. CDR3 region: CASSLAEGQETQYF. The CDR3, as DNA: TGCGCCAGCAGCTTGGCCGAGGGTCAAGAGACCCAGTACTTC.

This rearrangement joins TRBV30 to TRBJ2-5; D is possibly TRBD1 or TRBD2 (7 bases each). Germline V CDR1 and CDR2: GTSNPN, SVGIG (reference sequence). V lost 4 bases and J 4 bases, leaving 19 bases between the germline ends. This CDR3 comprises 15 residues. Here the CDR3 DNA reads TGTGCCTGGATTAACTGGGCAGGGGGGGGAGAGACCCAGTACTTC. This translates into CAWINWAGGGETQYF.

The table lists this clonotype with many counts. V is TRBV24-1 and J is TRBJ2-7, with 7 bases aligning to TRBD1. The CDR3 is 12 amino acids. J was trimmed by 3 bases and V by 10 bases; bases with no gene match: 5. CDR1 is KGHDR, CDR2 SFDVKD, per germline. The CDR3 region is CATGDSDYEQYV. DNA for the CDR3: TGTGCCACAGGGGACAGTGACTACGAGCAGTACGTC.

The chain carries TRBV30 and TRBJ2-2; no definite D call. V gave up 3 bases and J gave up 6 bases, with 2 bases separating them. The germline gives CDR1 GTSNPN, CDR2 SVGIG (reference sequence). The length of the CDR3 is 10 residues. The CDR3 is CAWRAGELFF. CDR3 DNA: TGTGCCTGGAGGGCCGGGGAGCTGTTTTTT.

The chain couples TRBV5-4 to TRBJ2-2, with D uncertain. There are 15 residues in the CDR3. CDR1 and CDR2 from the germline V gene are SGHNT and YYREEE (reference sequence). Trimming removed 8 bases from V and 5 bases from J, with 19 bases in between. CDR3 DNA: TGTGCCAGTAAAAACCGGACCCCTTCTACCGGGGAGCTGTTTTTT. Its translation: CASKNRTPSTGELFF.

This clonotype was observed at least ten times. This chain links TRBV5-4 with TRBJ2-1; 12 bases align to TRBD2. This CDR3 comprises 16 residues. V was pared by 1 base and J by 9 bases, with 8 bases of the junction left unmatched. The germline V gene has CDR1 SGHNT and CDR2 YYREEE (reference sequence). CDR3 bases: TGTGCCAGCAGCTTGAGGCTAGCGGGGGGGCCCGGTGAGCAGTTCTTC. This translates into CASSLRLAGGPGEQFF.

This clonotype was counted at least ten times. The chain is built from TRBV5-1 and TRBJ1-2; 7 bases map to TRBD1. Germline V gene lookup returns CDR1 SGHRS and CDR2 YFSETQ. J gave up 5 bases and V 3 bases, and 4 bases lay outside the gene matches. This CDR3 has 13 amino acids. Here the CDR3 reads CASSSGQAYGYTF. CDR3 coding DNA: TGCGCCAGCAGCTCCGGACAGGCTTATGGCTACACCTTC. The variable domain in full, completed from reference TRBV5-1 and TRBJ1-2, reads KAGVTQTPRYLIKTRGQQVTLSCSPISGHRSVSWYQQTPGQGLQFLFEYFSETQRNKGNFPGRFSGRQFSNSRSEMNVSTLELGDSALYLCASSSGQAYGYTFGSGTRLTVV.

This clonotype was seen at least ten times. The rearrangement joins TRBV6-5 to TRBJ1-2, with D maybe TRBD1 (5 bases). The CDR3 spans 15 residues. Germline V gives CDR1 MNHEY, CDR2 SVGAGI. V lost 2 bases and J 8 bases, leaving 18 bases between the germline ends. CDR3 nucleotide sequence: TGTGCCAGCAGTTACCGGGGCACGGGCCTTTGGGGCTACACCTTC. It encodes CASSYRGTGLWGYTF.

This clonotype was recorded at least ten times. V and J are TRBV12-3 or TRBV12-4 and TRBJ2-2, with a weak D call TRBD2 (5 bases). Trimming took 6 bases from V and 3 from J, leaving 14 bases between them. CDR3 length: 15 amino acids. The CDR3 region is CASRASRGYTGELFF. CDR3 coding DNA: TGTGCCAGCAGAGCGAGCCGGGGATACACCGGGGAGCTGTTTTTT.

This clonotype has at least ten counts. This chain joins TRBV5-5 and TRBJ1-6; D not certain. V gave up 6 bases and J gave up 3 bases, with 4 bases separating them. This CDR3 has 12 amino acids. Germline values: CDR1 SGHKS, CDR2 YYEKEE (reference sequence). CDR3 loop: CASTNYNSPLHF. The CDR3 region has the DNA TGTGCCAGCACCAACTATAATTCACCCCTCCACTTT.

In this sample, this clonotype turned up many times. The chain couples TRBV20-1 to TRBJ1-4, with TRBD1 matching 9 bases. Germline-derived CDR1 and CDR2 are DFQATT and SNEGSKA (reference sequence). The CDR3 spans 13 residues. V lost 4 bases and J lost 7; bases outside the gene matches: 4. CDR3 in DNA: TGCAGTGCTATACCGGGACAGGGTGAAAAACTGTTTTTT. Translation gives CSAIPGQGEKLFF.

This clonotype was recorded many times. This chain links TRBV7-2 with TRBJ2-5, with D perhaps matching TRBD2 (6 bases). Trimming left V 4 bases short and J 4 bases short, with 10 bases between. From germline, CDR1 is SGHTA and CDR2 FQGNSA. The CDR3 is 13 residues long. CDR3 in DNA: TGTGCCAGCAGCTCTGGGACTTCAGAGACCCAGTACTTC. Translating gives CASSSGTSETQYF. The full variable domain, completed using reference TRBV7-2 and TRBJ2-5, is GAGVSQSPSNKVTEKGKDVELRCDPISGHTALYWYRQSLGQGLEFLIYFQGNSAPDKSGLPSDRFSAERTGGSVSTLTIQRTQQEDSAVYLCASSSGTSETQYFGPGTRLLVL.

This clonotype was seen a handful of times. The V gene is TRBV5-4, the J gene TRBJ1-2; possible D gene TRBD1, 5 bases. The germline gives CDR1 SGHNT, CDR2 YYREEE (reference sequence). This CDR3 has 13 residues. The V end lost 0 bases, the J end lost 4 bases, and 7 bases lay between the germline ends. CDR3 in DNA: TGTGCCAGCAGCTTGGAGGGACCCTATGGCTACACCTTC. Residues: CASSLEGPYGYTF.

On this clonotype itself: A much larger clone lies a single base off, so this may be a read error. The rearrangement joins TRBV20-1 to TRBJ2-1, with TRBD2 as a possible D gene (6 bases). The CDR3 extends over 13 amino acids. Trimming left V 6 bases short and J 3 bases short, with 12 bases between. Germline V gene sequence: CDR1 DFQATT, CDR2 SNEGSKA (reference sequence). CDR3: CSAKAGSYNEQFF. DNA of the CDR3: TGCAGTGCCAAGGCGGGGAGCTACAATGAGCAGTTCTTC.

This clonotype was detected many times. This chain joins TRBV27 and TRBJ2-1; D is unresolved. The V gene lost 6 bases and the J gene lost 0 bases, with 15 bases spanning the gap. Germline CDR1 is MNHEY and CDR2 is SMNVEV (reference sequence). CDR3 length equals 16 residues. The CDR3 sequence is CASREHGRSSYNEQFF. The CDR3 DNA is TGTGCCAGCAGAGAGCACGGTAGGAGCTCCTACAATGAGCAGTTCTTC.

This clonotype was found many times. The chain recombines TRBV6-1 with TRBJ2-4, with D possibly being TRBD1 or TRBD2 (5 bases each). Deletions cut 4 bases from V and 1 base from J, with 14 bases between. Germline lookup yields CDR1 MNHNS and CDR2 SASEGT. The CDR3 spans 16 residues. The CDR3 bases are TGTGCCAGCAGTGGGATCGGGACCTGGGCCAAAAACATTCAGTACTTC. Its protein product is CASSGIGTWAKNIQYF.

This clonotype showed up many times. The V gene is TRBV20-1, the J gene TRBJ1-2; D unresolved. Germline CDR1 DFQATT, CDR2 SNEGSKA (reference sequence). Trimming pared 0 bases from V and 8 bases from J, leaving 13 bases between. The CDR3 loop spans 13 amino acids. CDR3 loop: CSARDPVHEGYTF. The CDR3 nucleotides are TGCAGTGCTAGAGATCCGGTTCATGAGGGCTACACCTTC.

This clonotype was recorded many times. The J gene is TRBJ1-2, the V gene TRBV12-3 or TRBV12-4; D is unclear. This CDR3 contains 12 residues. The V and J ends lost 3 bases and 4 bases respectively, with 6 bases between them. The CDR3, as DNA: TGTGCCAGCAGTTTCCGCGGCTATGGCTACACCTTC. It yields the protein CASSFRGYGYTF.